A selection of T cell receptor beta chains follows, all from one sample in a study of CD8+ T cells in alopecia areata. Here immunoSEQ multiplex PCR was the method, and the copy in TCRdb shows in-frame clones only, minus some. The profile shows 60,000 to 85,000 clones, 25% to 35% of them singletons. The material was CD8+ T cells sorted from blood, obtained at week 4, from a patient treated with tofacitinib. These receptors all come from a human donor with alopecia areata. CDR3s include the opening cysteine and the closing phenylalanine or tryptophan.

J | V | CDR3
TRBJ1-1 | TRBV27 | CASSLGLGAEAFF
TRBJ1-5 | TRBV27 | CASSSGGHTNQPQHF
TRBJ2-1 | TRBV9 | CASTSDGGGNNEQFF
TRBJ2-5 | TRBV29-1 | CSVQPGPETQYF
TRBJ2-5 | TRBV11-2 | CASSTPDRRAQTQYF
TRBJ2-7 | TRBV30 | CAWSPGLPPHEQYF
TRBJ1-2 | TRBV27 | CASSAQGARVYGYTF
TRBJ2-7 | TRBV4-1 | CASSPMTSGSREQYF
TRBJ1-1 | TRBV30 | CAWSWDRLNTEAFF
TRBJ2-7 | TRBV6-5 | CASTRLAGTYEQYF
TRBJ1-1 | TRBV25-1 | CASSAQGGTEAFF
TRBJ2-7 | TRBV28 | CASSLGAVLDEQYF
TRBJ1-5 | TRBV29-1 | CSVALGGNQPQHF
TRBJ2-7 | TRBV29-1 | CSVKGAGEQYF
TRBJ2-4 | TRBV29-1 | CSVVQGGIQYF
TRBJ2-5 | TRBV11-2 | CASSPSGGQETQYF
TRBJ2-7 | TRBV13 | CASSLEPATTYEQYF
TRBJ2-7 | TRBV2 | CASSAGGVYEQYF
TRBJ2-4 | TRBV4-1 | CASSQVGEVNIQYF
TRBJ1-5 | TRBV29-1 | CSVVGDSNQPQHF
TRBJ2-5 | TRBV2 | CASSSGYGETQYF
TRBJ1-5 | TRBV19 | CASSILGNNQPQHF
TRBJ2-2 | TRBV29-1 | CSAIDPSTGELFF
TRBJ1-1 | TRBV29-1 | CSDTMETEAFF
TRBJ1-2 | TRBV27 | CASSSGAGYGYTF
TRBJ1-2 | TRBV6-6 | CASSYPSTGGYTF
TRBJ2-1 | TRBV5-4 | CASSLGAGAYNEQFF
TRBJ2-7 | TRBV30 | CARGGSGAYEQYF
TRBJ2-7 | TRBV6-1 | CASSLSGRAGEEQYF
TRBJ2-7 | TRBV7-8 | CASSLGGQPRAYEQYF
TRBJ1-2 | TRBV29-1 | CSFQGNGYTF
TRBJ1-2 | TRBV30 | CAWSGDSIGYGYTF
TRBJ2-7 | TRBV29-1 | CSVGGNEQYF
TRBJ2-7 | TRBV4-3 | CASSQDRDSYYEQYF
TRBJ2-3 | TRBV5-1 | CASSLAGIDTQYF
TRBJ2-2 | TRBV5-1 | CASSLGPDGTGELFF
TRBJ2-1 | TRBV29-1 | CSVVISGRAVYNEQFF
TRBJ1-2 | TRBV29-1 | CSVELGRGHLGYTF
TRBJ2-5 | TRBV27 | CASSPRPGGMETQYF
TRBJ2-2 | TRBV2 | CASSEGSSGFTGELFF
TRBJ1-1 | TRBV19 | CASSIRSANTEAFF
TRBJ1-2 | TRBV7-9 | CASSRDRLFGYTF
TRBJ2-7 | TRBV30 | CAWSVFGSYEQYF
TRBJ1-5 | TRBV29-1 | CSVREGGIRDQPQHF
TRBJ2-7 | TRBV30 | CASSPGLEYEQYF
TRBJ2-7 | TRBV5-1 | CASSDRTSGSPHEQYF
TRBJ2-4 | TRBV7-9 | CASSSGQGFNIQYF
TRBJ2-5 | TRBV27 | CASRTGRTQYF
TRBJ1-2 | TRBV29-1 | CSVAAGYGYTF